The sample holds many counts of the clone carrying this TCR beta chain. This record comes from a study of T cells in Graves' hyperthyroidism and ophthalmopathy. V was pared by 5 bases and J by 8 bases, with 7 bases between. CDR3 length: 12 residues. The TCR beta CDR3 regions underwent amplification using RNA transcripts as the source. The HTBI primer set drove a first-round RT-PCR of the TCR CDR3. TCRdb redid the calling of the multiplex PCR reads with MiXCR, one entry per CDR3 protein. The table records nearly 750,000 distinct CDR3 sequences, approximately 36% of them present only once. J is TRBJ1-6 and V is TRBV12-3 or TRBV12-4; D is undetermined. This receptor was obtained from a woman aged 40 to 50 with Graves' hyperthyroidism. The sequenced sample consisted of blood. The DNA of the CDR3 is TGTGCCAGCAGTCGGAGGTATTCACCCCTCCACTTT. Its translation is CASSRRYSPLHF.